Following are 26 T cell receptor beta chains from one sample sequenced in a study of T cell repertoires in cytomegalovirus infection (dated by TCRdb to between 2018 and 2021). Instrument used: Illumina HiSeq 1500. TCRdb reprocessed the public reads (quality trimming at Q25 with fastp, clone calling with MiXCR) and kept in-frame beta chains. Identical CDR3 proteins give one entry, which carries the most common genes and DNA. This sample has under 50,000 distinct CDR3 sequences in its table, and 20% to 25% of those were observed once. Around a sixth of the sample is taken by the ten largest. For these TCRs, the target antigens are not known. The sample consisted of PBMCs, sequenced either directly or after in vitro stimulation (not recorded which). These receptors all come from a human donor in good health (CMV status not recorded). Some clones in this sample may be carry-over from other donors' samples.

This clonotype was seen at least ten times. The V call is TRBV28, the J call TRBJ1-5; D is unresolved. In germline, CDR1 is MDHEN, CDR2 SYDVKM. V lost 3 bases, J lost 7 bases, and 10 bases lay in between. The CDR3 length is 13 residues. The CDR3 is CASSFWVGQPQHF. CDR3 bases: TGTGCCAGCAGTTTCTGGGTCGGGCAGCCCCAGCATTTT.

This clonotype was seen repeatedly, ten times or more. The J gene is TRBJ2-5, the V gene TRBV10-3; TRBD2 aligns across 7 bases. Germline V gives CDR1 ENHRY, CDR2 SYGVKD. Trimming removed 2 bases from V and 1 base from J; junction bases left unmatched: 10. The CDR3 contains 17 residues. Here the CDR3 reads CAISEAASGAGQETQYF. CDR3 DNA sequence: TGTGCCATCAGTGAGGCGGCTAGCGGAGCGGGCCAAGAGACCCAGTACTTC.

This clonotype occurred many times. The J gene is TRBJ2-3, the V gene TRBV7-2, with 10 nucleotides matching TRBD1. After removal of 5 bases from V and 1 base from J, the junction contained 18 bases not matched to a gene. Germline lookup yields CDR1 SGHTA and CDR2 FQGNSA. The CDR3 runs to 20 residues. The CDR3 protein is CASSPRYRTGGPGGTDTQYF. CDR3 nucleotide sequence: TGTGCCAGCAGCCCCCGCTATAGGACAGGGGGTCCCGGGGGCACAGATACGCAGTATTTT. Full variable domain (rest looked up from reference TRBV7-2 and TRBJ2-3): GAGVSQSPSNKVTEKGKDVELRCDPISGHTALYWYRQSLGQGLEFLIYFQGNSAPDKSGLPSDRFSAERTGGSVSTLTIQRTQQEDSAVYLCASSPRYRTGGPGGTDTQYFGPGTRLTVL.

This clonotype was observed at least ten times. The chain employs TRBV4-1 and TRBJ2-5; 8 positions match TRBD1. In germline, CDR1 is MGHRA, CDR2 YSYEKL. The CDR3 spans 15 residues. Trimming at V came to 1 base and at J to 3 bases, leaving 4 bases not matched to a gene. The CDR3 loop reads CASSQVETGEETQYF. CDR3 coding DNA: TGCGCCAGCAGCCAAGTCGAGACAGGGGAAGAGACCCAGTACTTC.

This clonotype was seen many times. This chain connects TRBV12-3 or TRBV12-4 to TRBJ1-2, with unresolved D. V was shortened by 2 bases and J by 4 bases, with 20 bases between the two germline ends. This CDR3 region has 17 residues. The CDR3 nucleotides are TGTGCCAGCAGTTTATCGGGCTCCCCACACGGGGTCTATGGCTACACCTTC. It encodes CASSLSGSPHGVYGYTF.

The chain has TRBV18 and TRBJ2-1, with 12 bases lining up with TRBD2. This CDR3 contains 14 residues. V trimming: 11 bases; J trimming: 7 bases; junction bases outside the gene matches: 9. Germline V CDR1 and CDR2: KGHSH, LQKENI. This CDR3 is CADGLTSGSNEQFF. The DNA of the CDR3 is TGTGCCGACGGCTTGACTAGCGGGAGTAATGAGCAGTTCTTC.

The chain links TRBV9 to TRBJ2-1, with 7 positions matching TRBD2. Losses at the gene ends were 3 bases for V and 4 bases for J; bases not matched to a gene: 7. The CDR3 contains 15 residues. Germline V gene sequence: CDR1 SGDLS, CDR2 YYNGEE. The CDR3 DNA follows: TGTGCCAGCAGCGCCGGGAGCGGGACTTACAATGAGCAGTTCTTC. Translated: CASSAGSGTYNEQFF.

The sample holds many counts of this clonotype. The CDR3 DNA sequence: TGCAGTACAAGTACTAGCGGGAGGCCAACAGACAATGAGCAGTTCTTC. Its translation: CSTSTSGRPTDNEQFF. The rearrangement uses TRBV20-1 and TRBJ2-1, with 12 bases matching TRBD2. The CDR3 is 16 residues long. Germline lookup yields CDR1 DFQATT and CDR2 SNEGSKA (reference sequence). Losses at the gene ends were 8 bases for V and 5 bases for J; bases not matched to a gene: 13.

By share, this clonotype counts as medium-sized. The CDR3, as DNA: TGCGCCAGCAGCGCCGGACAGCTAAACACTGAAGCTTTCTTT. Protein product: CASSAGQLNTEAFF. The chain uses TRBV5-1 and TRBJ1-1; weak D call: TRBD1 (6 bases). V lost 4 bases and J 2 bases, leaving 12 bases between the germline ends. This CDR3 contains 14 residues. The germline V gene encodes CDR1 SGHRS and CDR2 YFSETQ.

This clonotype was seen ten or more times. This CDR3 is CASSFPRPSGANVLTF. For the CDR3, the DNA is TGTGCCAGCAGTTTCCCCCGGCCCTCTGGGGCCAACGTCCTGACTTTC. The rearrangement uses TRBV28 and TRBJ2-6, with D uncertain. From germline, CDR1 is MDHEN and CDR2 SYDVKM. CDR3 size: 16 residues. V lost 3 bases, J lost 0 bases, and 9 bases lay in between.

This clonotype has more than one count but fewer than ten. The chain combines TRBV6-2 or TRBV6-3 with TRBJ2-7; D possibly corresponds to TRBD1 (6 bases). The V end was cut by 6 bases, the J end by 1 base, with 7 bases between. This CDR3 has 12 amino acids. In germline, CDR1 is MNHEY, CDR2 SVGEGT. The CDR3 coding sequence is TGTGCCAGCAGAGGACAGTCCTACGAGCAGTACTTC. Protein sequence: CASRGQSYEQYF.

This clonotype occurred a few times. In DNA, the CDR3 is TGTGCCAGCAGCGACTCCTCCGGGACTAGAATAGCCTACAATGAGCAGTTCTTC. This encodes CASSDSSGTRIAYNEQFF. V and J are TRBV7-9 and TRBJ2-1; 8 bases align to TRBD2. V was clipped by 5 bases and J by 2 bases; unmatched bases: 14. Germline CDR1 is SEHNR and CDR2 is FQNEAQ (reference sequence). The CDR3 spans 18 residues.

The genes are TRBV5-4 and TRBJ1-4; TRBD1 might be the D (6 bases). Germline CDR1 SGHNT, CDR2 YYREEE (reference sequence). The CDR3 runs to 17 residues. Trimming left V 4 bases short and J 2 bases short, with 18 bases between. CDR3 protein: CASSDYRELGTNEKLFF. DNA for the CDR3: TGTGCCAGCAGCGACTACAGGGAATTGGGGACTAATGAAAAACTGTTTTTT.

The chain has TRBV7-2 and TRBJ2-5; 10 nucleotides match TRBD2. The CDR3 runs to 16 residues. Trimming at V came to 5 bases and at J to 5 bases, leaving 11 bases not matched to a gene. The germline gives CDR1 SGHTA, CDR2 FQGNSA. The CDR3 DNA sequence: TGTGCCAGCAGCCGGACGCTAGCGGGGGCCGGGGAGACCCAGTACTTC. The encoded protein is CASSRTLAGAGETQYF.

The CDR3 reads CASSIPSGGGRLEQFF. CDR3 nucleotides: TGTGCCAGTAGTATCCCGAGCGGGGGGGGGCGGCTTGAGCAGTTCTTC. V gene TRBV19 combines with J gene TRBJ2-1, with 10 bases lining up with TRBD2. The CDR3 consists of 16 residues. Looked up from germline, CDR1 is LNHDA and CDR2 is SQIVND (reference sequence). Trimming removed 3 bases from V and 9 bases from J; junction bases left unmatched: 11.

On this clonotype: This may come from a read error, since a much larger clone is one base off. The chain couples TRBV7-2 to TRBJ2-1, with no clear D. The CDR3 contains 12 residues. CDR1 and CDR2 (germline): SGHTA, FQGNSA. Trimming took off 6 bases at V and 9 bases at J, with 12 bases between the two ends. CDR3 nucleotide sequence: TGTGCCAGCAGACCGGCGGTTAGTGAGCAGTTCTTC. Protein: CASRPAVSEQFF.

This chain joins TRBV15 and TRBJ2-2; D is perhaps TRBD1 (6 bases). The CDR3 totals 16 residues. V was cut by 5 bases and J by 4 bases, with 17 bases left in between. The germline CDR1 and CDR2 sequences are LNHNV and YYDKDF (reference sequence). This CDR3 is CATSSAGGGPTGELFF. The CDR3 DNA follows: TGTGCCACCAGCTCTGCTGGGGGCGGGCCCACCGGGGAGCTGTTTTTT. Filled out from reference TRBV15 and TRBJ2-2, the complete variable domain reads DAMVIQNPRYQVTQFGKPVTLSCSQTLNHNVMYWYQQKSSQAPKLLFHYYDKDFNNEADTPDNFQSRRPNTSFCFLDIRSPGLGDTAMYLCATSSAGGGPTGELFFGEGSRLTVL.

This clonotype was counted between two and nine times. One end of the junction is discordant with germline, which a read error may explain. This chain uses TRBV12-3 or TRBV12-4 with TRBJ2-1, with D unclear. This CDR3 comprises 14 residues. This chain's CDR3 is CASSPPGSYYEQFF. The CDR3 DNA follows: TGTGCCAGCAGTCCCCCTGGCTCCTACTATGAGCAGTTCTTC.

The chain links TRBV20-1 to TRBJ2-2; 7 nucleotides line up with TRBD1. The germline CDR1 and CDR2 sequences are DFQATT and SNEGSKA (reference sequence). The length of the CDR3 is 15 residues. Unmatched junction bases numbered 8, after V lost 0 bases and J lost 7 bases. Written as DNA, the CDR3 is TGCAGTGCTAGAGATCAGGGGACAGACGTCGGGGAGCTGTTTTTT. Translating it yields CSARDQGTDVGELFF.

This clonotype was observed many times. J is TRBJ2-1 and V is TRBV7-9; 9 bases fit TRBD2. This CDR3 has 15 amino acids. V was clipped by 3 bases and J by 7 bases; unmatched bases: 7. Germline lookup yields CDR1 SEHNR and CDR2 FQNEAQ (reference sequence). This chain's CDR3 is CASSFKAGGLNEQFF. Here the CDR3 DNA reads TGTGCCAGCAGCTTCAAGGCGGGGGGGCTTAATGAGCAGTTCTTC.

This clonotype was detected many times. The chain has TRBV11-2 and TRBJ2-3, with TRBD2 identical over 8 bases. The junction had 3 bases not matched to a gene; V was cut back by 4 bases and J by 0 bases. Germline V CDR1 and CDR2: SGHAT, FQNNGV. The CDR3 runs to 15 residues. CDR3 DNA: TGTGCCAGCAGCTCGGGGGGGAGAAGCACAGATACGCAGTATTTT. The encoded protein is CASSSGGRSTDTQYF.

J is TRBJ2-1 and V is TRBV12-3 or TRBV12-4; D perhaps matches TRBD2 (6 bases). The CDR3 extends over 15 amino acids. Trimming stripped 1 base from V and 4 bases from J, with 11 bases between. CDR3 coding DNA: TGTGCCAGCAGTTTAGACGGGAGAAAGTACAATGAGCAGTTCTTC. Amino acids: CASSLDGRKYNEQFF.

This sequence joins TRBV29-1 and TRBJ2-1, with D unresolved. Trimming removed 6 bases from V and 0 bases from J, with 9 bases in between. The CDR3 runs 13 residues. Germline V CDR1 and CDR2: SQVTM, ANQGSEA. Here the CDR3 DNA reads TGCAGCGTGATGACGCGCTCCTACAATGAGCAGTTCTTC. It yields the protein CSVMTRSYNEQFF.

This clonotype was observed many times. The CDR3 reads CASRYSSGEVGELFF. For the CDR3, the DNA is TGTGCCAGCAGATACTCTAGCGGGGAGGTCGGGGAGCTGTTTTTT. This rearrangement joins TRBV7-2 to TRBJ2-2; TRBD2 matches 9 bases. Per the germline V gene, CDR1 is SGHTA and CDR2 is FQGNSA. V shed 6 bases, J shed 7 bases, and the junction held 9 bases outside the gene matches. The CDR3 loop spans 15 amino acids. The whole variable domain, filled in from reference TRBV7-2 and TRBJ2-2, reads GAGVSQSPSNKVTEKGKDVELRCDPISGHTALYWYRQSLGQGLEFLIYFQGNSAPDKSGLPSDRFSAERTGGSVSTLTIQRTQQEDSAVYLCASRYSSGEVGELFFGEGSRLTVL.

This clonotype came up many times. The chain carries TRBV2 and TRBJ2-2; no clear D gene. The CDR3 runs 13 residues. Trimming pared 4 bases from V and 6 bases from J, leaving 9 bases between. Germline V CDR1 and CDR2: SNHLY, FYNNEI. The CDR3 spells CASSASVSGELFF. The CDR3, as DNA: TGTGCCAGCAGTGCCTCGGTCTCCGGGGAGCTGTTTTTT.

V usage is TRBV6-6 and J usage is TRBJ2-7; D is ambiguous. Germline assignment: CDR1 MNHNY and CDR2 SVGAGI (reference sequence). Trimming removed 6 bases at V and 6 bases at J, with 12 bases between. This CDR3 contains 12 residues. The CDR3 region has the DNA TGTGCCAGCAGCCCCGTCGCTCTCGAGCAGTACTTC. This sequence encodes CASSPVALEQYF.